The clone carrying this T cell receptor (beta chain) came up a few times. These data belong to a study of blood T cells in healthy people across ages. This CDR3 has 14 amino acids. The germline CDR1 and CDR2 sequences are SGHTA and FQGNSA. The second PCR ran about 6 to 11 cycles with a sample-barcoded 5' primer and J-beta primers. TCRdb redid the calling of the 5' RACE reads with MiXCR, one entry per CDR3 protein. The profile covers 750,000 to 850,000 distinct CDR3 sequences, with around a quarter appearing a single time and approximately 3.7% taken by the ten largest. The sample was also reused in another study, on T cells of mothers and their children. That work adds: The authors added sample barcodes and 2-4 random nucleotides using the M1S primer of the second PCR.

The TCR originated in a boy aged 5-17 years in good health. The chain is built from TRBV7-2 and TRBJ2-5; perhaps TRBD1 as D (6 bases). The J call is doubtful: the DNA matches TRBJ2-7 better. Specimen: blood. The CDR3 DNA sequence: TGTGCCAGCAGCTCCCAGGGGTCTGCCTACGAGCAGTACTTC. Protein product: CASSSQGSAYEQYF.